Below, 20 T cell receptor beta chains from the same sample are listed, as sequenced in a study of OX40 agonist ivuxolimab in advanced cancers. Profiled with immunoSEQ multiplex PCR; TCRdb holds only in-frame clones, not every one. Here the sample spans 55,000 to 70,000 clones, more than 75% being singletons. The sample here was CD4+ or CD8+ T cells sorted from blood, taken in a trial of the OX40 agonist ivuxolimab. The receptors were gathered from an adult with an advanced solid tumor such as melanoma, head and neck, liver or kidney cancer.

This rearrangement joins TRBV7-9 to TRBJ2-3; tentative D call: TRBD1 (6 bases). The germline V and J ends were trimmed by 3 bases and 5 bases, with 15 bases remaining between them. CDR3 size: 15 residues. Per germline, CDR1 SEHNR and CDR2 FQNEAQ (reference sequence). Written as DNA, the CDR3 is TGTGCCAGCAGCTTCATCAGAACAGGGATAGATACGCAGTATTTT. Its translation is CASSFIRTGIDTQYF.

The rearrangement uses TRBV6-1 and TRBJ2-1, with 9 bases lining up with TRBD2. The CDR3 has 18 residues. V shed 4 bases, J shed 5 bases, and the junction held 15 bases outside the gene matches. Germline V CDR1 and CDR2: MNHNS, SASEGT. The DNA of the CDR3 is TGTGCCAGCAGTGTTTTCCGTGGGGTAGCGGGGGCAGACAATGAGCAGTTCTTC. Residues: CASSVFRGVAGADNEQFF.

This chain links TRBV19 with TRBJ1-5; 9 bases line up with TRBD1. CDR3 size: 14 residues. Germline V gene lookup returns CDR1 LNHDA and CDR2 SQIVND (reference sequence). Trimming removed 7 bases from V and 3 bases from J; junction bases left unmatched: 4. This CDR3 is CASTWTGDNQPQHF. The CDR3 region has the DNA TGTGCCAGTACCTGGACAGGGGACAATCAGCCCCAGCATTTT.

Only one count was recorded for this clone. The rearrangement links TRBV9 to TRBJ2-2; TRBD2 agrees at 10 bases. Trimming at V came to 4 bases and at J to 1 base, leaving 4 bases not matched to a gene. From germline, CDR1 is SGDLS and CDR2 YYNGEE. There are 16 residues in the CDR3. CDR3 bases: TGTGCCAGCAGCCCGTGGACTAGCGGGAACACCGGGGAGCTGTTTTTT. This translates into CASSPWTSGNTGELFF.

The chain recombines TRBV2 with TRBJ2-7; 8 bases line up with TRBD1. The CDR3 contains 16 residues. With V trimmed by 7 bases and J by 3 bases, 14 bases remained unmatched. CDR1 SNHLY and CDR2 FYNNEI come from the germline V gene. The CDR3 reads CASTYTTGGGDYEQYF. CDR3 DNA sequence: TGTGCCAGCACCTATACCACAGGGGGTGGGGACTACGAGCAGTACTTC.

The chain is built from TRBV20-1 and TRBJ2-1; the D gene could be TRBD1 or TRBD2 (5 bases each). V dropped 6 bases and J dropped 10 bases, with 13 bases sitting between them. This CDR3 is built from 11 residues. The germline V gene encodes CDR1 DFQATT and CDR2 SNEGSKA (reference sequence). CDR3 amino acids: CSASGGEEQFF. In DNA form, the CDR3 reads TGCAGTGCCTCTGGGGGAGAGGAGCAGTTCTTC.

The rearrangement uses TRBV7-2 and TRBJ2-3; a weak D match, TRBD2 (5 bases). Germline V gene sequence: CDR1 SGHTA, CDR2 FQGNSA. Trimming left V 3 bases short and J 0 bases short, with 10 bases between. CDR3 length equals 15 residues. The CDR3 sequence: CASSFDYSSTDTQYF. CDR3 sequence (DNA): TGTGCCAGCAGCTTTGACTACTCTAGCACAGATACGCAGTATTTT.

This chain connects TRBV14 to TRBJ2-5; 7 bases are shared with TRBD1. The J call may be incorrect, as the DNA end agrees better with TRBJ2-7. This CDR3 is 15 amino acids long. From germline, CDR1 is SGHDN and CDR2 FVKESK. The CDR3, as DNA: TGTGCCAGCAGCCAACTTGGGACAGTTGGCTACGAGCAGTACTTC. Its protein product is CASSQLGTVGYEQYF.

This chain connects TRBV9 to TRBJ1-2; D remains ambiguous. Germline loops: CDR1 SGDLS, CDR2 YYNGEE. The CDR3 has 11 residues. Trimming cost V 4 bases and J 10 bases, with 11 bases left between them. CDR3 sequence reads: CASSSRGVYTF. CDR3 nucleotide sequence: TGTGCCAGCAGCTCCCGCGGGGTCTACACCTTC. The whole variable domain, remainder taken from reference TRBV9 and TRBJ1-2, is DSGVTQTPKHLITATGQRVTLRCSPRSGDLSVYWYQQSLDQGLQFLIQYYNGEERAKGNILERFSAQQFPDLHSELNLSSLELGDSALYFCASSSRGVYTFGSGTRLTVV.

The chain has TRBV5-1 and TRBJ2-7; TRBD1 is a possible D gene (6 bases). With 4 bases removed from V and 0 bases from J, the gap between germline ends came to 17 bases. The germline gives CDR1 SGHRS, CDR2 YFSETQ. CDR3 size: 16 residues. CDR3 DNA: TGCGCCAGCAGCGAAAATCCCCAGGGGAGCTCCTACGAGCAGTACTTC. Translating it yields CASSENPQGSSYEQYF. The variable domain in full, completed from reference TRBV5-1 and TRBJ2-7, reads KAGVTQTPRYLIKTRGQQVTLSCSPISGHRSVSWYQQTPGQGLQFLFEYFSETQRNKGNFPGRFSGRQFSNSRSEMNVSTLELGDSALYLCASSENPQGSSYEQYFGPGTRLTVT.

This rearrangement joins TRBV7-8 to TRBJ2-5, with TRBD1 matching over 9 bases. The J call may be incorrect, as the DNA end agrees better with TRBJ2-7. This CDR3 is built from 18 residues. Germline V CDR1 and CDR2: SGHVS, FQNEAQ. The CDR3 protein is CASSFSGEQGANPYEQYF. As DNA, the CDR3 is TGTGCCAGCAGCTTTAGCGGAGAACAGGGGGCGAACCCCTACGAGCAGTACTTC.

The chain couples TRBV5-6 to TRBJ1-1; D is unclear. Germline assignment: CDR1 SGHDT and CDR2 YYEEEE. This CDR3 region has 15 residues. Trimming took off 0 bases at V and 2 bases at J, with 11 bases between the two ends. In DNA form, the CDR3 reads TGTGCCAGCAGCTTGGGCTGGGCCCCCAACACTGAAGCTTTCTTT. This translates into CASSLGWAPNTEAFF.

J is TRBJ1-3 and V is TRBV7-9, with a tentative D call TRBD1 (5 bases). V lost 1 base, J lost 0 bases, and 7 bases lay in between. Germline V gene data show CDR1 as SEHNR and CDR2 as FQNEAQ (reference sequence). The CDR3 is 15 amino acids. The CDR3: CASSLDRSSGNTIYF. The DNA for the CDR3 is TGTGCCAGCAGCTTAGACAGGAGCTCTGGAAACACCATATATTTT. The variable domain in full, with the rest retrieved from reference TRBV7-9 and TRBJ1-3, is DTGVSQNPRHKITKRGQNVTFRCDPISEHNRLYWYRQTLGQGPEFLTYFQNEAQLEKSRLLSDRFSAERPKGSFSTLEIQRTEQGDSAMYLCASSLDRSSGNTIYFGEGSWLTVV.

This clone was picked up one time. At the DNA level, this CDR3 is encoded by other sequences in the same sample as well. This chain links TRBV7-9 with TRBJ1-1; D not certain. The V end lost 1 base, the J end lost 1 base, and 10 bases lay between the germline ends. The CDR3 extends over 15 amino acids. Germline CDR1 and CDR2: SEHNR and FQNEAQ (reference sequence). CDR3 sequence reads: CASSLVAGGNTEAFF. In DNA, the CDR3 is TGTGCCAGCAGCTTAGTGGCAGGAGGGAACACTGAAGCTTTCTTT. Complete variable domain (other parts from reference TRBV7-9 and TRBJ1-1): DTGVSQNPRHKITKRGQNVTFRCDPISEHNRLYWYRQTLGQGPEFLTYFQNEAQLEKSRLLSDRFSAERPKGSFSTLEIQRTEQGDSAMYLCASSLVAGGNTEAFFGQGTRLTVV.

The chain has TRBV19 and TRBJ1-2; D is perhaps TRBD1 (5 bases). Looked up from germline, CDR1 is LNHDA and CDR2 is SQIVND (reference sequence). V was clipped by 7 bases and J by 14 bases, with 23 bases between them. This CDR3 comprises 13 residues. The CDR3 DNA reads TGTGCCAGTACAAACCTCGGGACGGACCTCCTTACCTTC. This gives the protein CASTNLGTDLLTF.

CDR3 in DNA: TGTGCCAGCAGCTTATGGGACAGGGTGGATTCACCCCTCCACTTT. Residues: CASSLWDRVDSPLHF. The chain recombines TRBV7-3 with TRBJ1-6; 9 nucleotides line up with TRBD1. The CDR3 runs to 15 residues. The V and J ends lost 2 bases and 8 bases, in that order; junction bases with no gene match: 4. CDR1 is SGHTA, CDR2 FQGTGA, per germline.

The chain recombines TRBV11-1 with TRBJ2-1; unclear D gene. CDR1 is SGHAT and CDR2 is FQDESV in the germline V gene (reference sequence). The CDR3 runs 16 residues. V shed 2 bases and J shed 0 bases, with 11 bases lying between them. In nucleotides, the CDR3 is TGTGCCAGCAGCTTAAGGACGGCTAGCTCCTACAATGAGCAGTTCTTC. Translation: CASSLRTASSYNEQFF.

The genes are TRBV18 and TRBJ2-7; 11 bases map to TRBD1. The CDR3 contains 13 residues. Losses at the gene ends were 6 bases for V and 4 bases for J; bases not matched to a gene: 2. Germline V gives CDR1 KGHSH, CDR2 LQKENI. DNA for the CDR3: TGTGCCAGCTCTGGACAGGGGGCATACGAGCAGTACTTC. Its translation is CASSGQGAYEQYF.

There are a few counts of this clone. The rearrangement links TRBV9 to TRBJ1-2; 7 positions match TRBD1. V lost 3 bases and J lost 7; bases outside the gene matches: 9. CDR1 is SGDLS, CDR2 YYNGEE, per germline. The CDR3 length is 14 residues. The CDR3 here is CASSALQGRGGYTF. CDR3 nucleotides: TGTGCCAGCAGCGCCTTACAGGGGCGGGGTGGCTACACCTTC.

The rearrangement uses TRBV7-2 and TRBJ2-7; a possible D gene is TRBD2 (6 bases). With 7 bases removed from V and 1 base from J, the gap between germline ends came to 14 bases. The CDR3 contains 14 residues. Germline values: CDR1 SGHTA, CDR2 FQGNSA. The CDR3 bases are TGTGCCAGCACCCCCGGGACTCAATCCTACGAGCAGTACTTC. It translates to CASTPGTQSYEQYF.